This passage covers 21 T cell receptor beta chains from one sample sequenced in a study of cytomegalovirus exposure and HLA in healthy donors. It was with 60 Vbeta and 13 Jbeta primers that the PCR ran. The repertoire was sequenced with immunoSEQ multiplex PCR; TCRdb's copy has only in-frame clones and lacks some. The sample carries 250,000 to 300,000 clones, 80% to 90% recorded once. Specimen: PBMCs. These receptors originate from a middle-aged woman in good health and CMV-seropositive.

A few counts support this clone. The chain employs TRBV30 and TRBJ1-1, with 9 bases lining up with TRBD1. The trim removed 2 bases at V and 5 bases at J, leaving 9 bases unmatched. Germline CDR1 and CDR2: GTSNPN and SVGIG (reference sequence). The length of the CDR3 is 15 residues. DNA of the CDR3: TGTGCCTGGAGTTCTACGAACAGGGGGCGTACTGAAGCTTTCTTT. Encoded protein: CAWSSTNRGRTEAFF.

The chain employs TRBV5-1 and TRBJ2-7, with 9 bases identical to TRBD1. The V gene's germline CDR1 is SGHRS and CDR2 YFSETQ. The CDR3 runs 14 residues. After removal of 7 bases from V and 5 bases from J, the junction contained 10 bases not matched to a gene. CDR3 in DNA: TGCGCCAGCGGTCAGACAGGGGGTGTCGACGAGCAGTACTTC. This encodes CASGQTGGVDEQYF.

The V gene is TRBV18, the J gene TRBJ1-4; D is ambiguous. CDR3 size: 15 residues. Per germline, CDR1 KGHSH and CDR2 LQKENI. The ends were cut back, 6 bases at V and 0 bases at J, with 11 bases in the middle. CDR3 sequence (DNA): TGTGCCAGCTCGAAACCGGGAGCAACTAATGAAAAACTGTTTTTT. This sequence encodes CASSKPGATNEKLFF.

V is TRBV6-1 and J is TRBJ2-7; tentative D call: TRBD1 (6 bases). The CDR3 is made up of 15 amino acids. Deletions cut 7 bases from V and 2 bases from J, with 18 bases between. Germline CDR1 reads MNHNS; CDR2 reads SASEGT. In nucleotides, the CDR3 is TGTGCCAGCACCTCACTCACCCAGGGGACCTACGAGCAGTACTTC. Translation gives CASTSLTQGTYEQYF.

This rearrangement joins TRBV9 to TRBJ2-2; 7 nucleotides agree with TRBD2. The CDR3 is 16 amino acids. The germline gives CDR1 SGDLS, CDR2 YYNGEE. V trimming: 3 bases; J trimming: 7 bases; junction bases outside the gene matches: 12. In nucleotides, the CDR3 is TGTGCCAGCAGCGGGGGACCGCGGGAGATCGGCGGGGAGCTGTTTTTT. Translated: CASSGGPREIGGELFF.

The V gene is TRBV5-1, the J gene TRBJ1-2; 7 positions agree with TRBD1. With 3 bases clipped from V and 4 bases from J, the junction kept 3 bases outside the gene matches. Per germline, CDR1 SGHRS and CDR2 YFSETQ. This CDR3 contains 13 residues. This chain's CDR3 is CASSWGQSYGYTF. CDR3 sequence (DNA): TGCGCCAGCAGCTGGGGACAGTCCTATGGCTACACCTTC.

The chain has TRBV6-1 and TRBJ2-5; TRBD1 matches at 7 bases. The CDR3 totals 13 residues. J gave up 4 bases and V 6 bases, and 5 bases lay outside the gene matches. The germline gives CDR1 MNHNS, CDR2 SASEGT. CDR3 protein: CASRRQGTETQYF. The CDR3 DNA follows: TGTGCCAGCAGGAGACAGGGTACAGAGACCCAGTACTTC.

The chain couples TRBV14 to TRBJ1-6; TRBD1 agrees at 7 bases. The CDR3 loop spans 16 amino acids. The J segment lost 7 bases and the V segment lost 4 bases, leaving 10 bases of the junction unmatched. Per the germline V gene, CDR1 is SGHDN and CDR2 is FVKESK. CDR3 DNA: TGTGCCAGCAGCCTCTGGACCGGGACAGAAAATTCACCCCTCCACTTT. Translated, it gives CASSLWTGTENSPLHF.

The rearrangement uses TRBV5-4 and TRBJ1-2; 11 bases match TRBD1. This CDR3 is built from 18 residues. The J segment lost 0 bases and the V segment lost 0 bases, leaving 7 bases of the junction unmatched. Germline loops: CDR1 SGHNT, CDR2 YYREEE (reference sequence). The chain's CDR3 is CASSLALGQGEANYGYTF. Written as DNA, the CDR3 is TGTGCCAGCAGCTTGGCCTTGGGACAGGGGGAAGCTAACTATGGCTACACCTTC.

This clone was observed once. The CDR3 sequence is CASSNSPAGGPHGELFF. The CDR3 region has the DNA TGTGCCAGCAGCAATTCACCGGCGGGAGGGCCCCACGGGGAGCTGTTTTTT. The chain is built from TRBV7-8 and TRBJ2-2; TRBD2 matches at 9 bases. The CDR3 has 17 residues. The V gene's germline CDR1 is SGHVS and CDR2 FQNEAQ. V shed 5 bases, J shed 7 bases, and the junction held 14 bases outside the gene matches.

The chain is built from TRBV18 and TRBJ1-2; D call uncertain. The CDR3 loop spans 14 amino acids. Trimming took off 0 bases at V and 2 bases at J, with 7 bases between the two ends. The V gene's germline CDR1 is KGHSH and CDR2 LQKENI. The CDR3 DNA reads as TGTGCCAGCTCACCACCGAGCAGGAACTATGGCTACACCTTC. Translating it yields CASSPPSRNYGYTF.

The chain joins TRBV19 to TRBJ2-7; D call uncertain. Germline values: CDR1 LNHDA, CDR2 SQIVND (reference sequence). The CDR3 totals 14 residues. Trimming shortened V by 3 bases and J by 5 bases, and 14 bases separated the two germline ends. In DNA, the CDR3 is TGTGCCAGTAGTATGGAGTCGAGTCAGAACGAGCAGTACTTC. This encodes CASSMESSQNEQYF.

This chain uses TRBV5-4 with TRBJ2-7, with D maybe TRBD1 (6 bases). The germline gives CDR1 SGHNT, CDR2 YYREEE (reference sequence). The CDR3 covers 14 residues. V lost 0 bases, J lost 2 bases, and 9 bases lay in between. CDR3 nucleotide sequence: TGTGCCAGCAGCTTGGGAGGGGGTACCTACGAGCAGTACTTC. Protein: CASSLGGGTYEQYF.

The gene calls are TRBV19 and TRBJ2-5; 14 bases agree with TRBD2. Germline CDR1 reads LNHDA; CDR2 reads SQIVND (reference sequence). After removal of 3 bases from V and 5 bases from J, the junction contained 5 bases not matched to a gene. The CDR3 spans 16 residues. The CDR3 DNA is TGTGCCAGTAGTATGTGGACTAGCGGGAGGTTCGAGACCCAGTACTTC. This codes for CASSMWTSGRFETQYF.

This chain uses TRBV6-1 with TRBJ2-1; 12 nucleotides agree with TRBD2. Trimming removed 7 bases from V and 6 bases from J; junction bases left unmatched: 1. Germline V gene lookup returns CDR1 MNHNS and CDR2 SASEGT. This CDR3 is built from 13 residues. The CDR3 region is CASMTSGSNEQFF. The CDR3 DNA follows: TGTGCCAGCATGACTAGCGGGAGCAATGAGCAGTTCTTC.

This sequence joins TRBV7-9 and TRBJ2-3, with D possibly matching TRBD2 (6 bases). The germline gives CDR1 SEHNR, CDR2 FQNEAQ (reference sequence). V lost 6 bases, J lost 6 bases, and 16 bases lay in between. The CDR3 contains 14 residues. The CDR3 protein is CASSTDYPQDTQYF. The CDR3, as DNA: TGTGCCAGCAGTACGGACTATCCACAGGATACGCAGTATTTT.

The chain is built from TRBV13 and TRBJ2-5, with 10 positions matching TRBD2. V gave up 0 bases and J gave up 5 bases; unmatched junction bases: 9. The CDR3 totals 17 residues. From germline, CDR1 is PRHDT and CDR2 FYEKMQ (reference sequence). The CDR3 reads CASSLGHATSGFETQYF. CDR3 DNA sequence: TGTGCCAGCAGCTTAGGCCACGCGACTAGCGGGTTCGAGACCCAGTACTTC. Based on the CDR3 plus reference TRBV13 and TRBJ2-5, the full variable domain is AAGVIQSPRHLIKEKRETATLKCYPIPRHDTVYWYQQGPGQDPQFLISFYEKMQSDKGSIPDRFSAQQFSDYHSELNMSSLELGDSALYFCASSLGHATSGFETQYFGPGTRLLVL.

The chain joins TRBV7-8 to TRBJ2-1; TRBD2 matches 7 bases. The CDR3 has 16 residues. J was trimmed by 0 bases and V by 6 bases; bases with no gene match: 8. CDR1 and CDR2 (germline): SGHVS, FQNEAQ. The CDR3 loop is CASRPSGGSSYNEQFF. The CDR3 DNA is TGTGCCAGCAGACCTAGCGGAGGAAGCTCCTACAATGAGCAGTTCTTC.

The V call is TRBV11-3, the J call TRBJ2-7, with D possibly TRBD2 on 6 matching bases. Per germline, CDR1 SGHNT and CDR2 YENEEA. The CDR3 length is 15 residues. V was clipped by 4 bases and J by 6 bases, with 19 bases between them. Here the CDR3 reads CASSSIRGRGSEQYF. DNA of the CDR3: TGTGCCAGCAGCTCGATAAGAGGACGGGGGTCCGAGCAGTACTTC.

V usage is TRBV18 and J usage is TRBJ2-5, with D tentatively TRBD1 (6 bases). Germline V CDR1 and CDR2: KGHSH, LQKENI. The CDR3 has 13 amino acids. Trimming shortened V by 3 bases and J by 2 bases, and 7 bases separated the two germline ends. CDR3 nucleotide sequence: TGTGCCAGCTCACCGGACAGACAAGAGACCCAGTACTTC. Translated, it gives CASSPDRQETQYF.

This chain links TRBV29-1 with TRBJ1-3; D ambiguous. Germline V gene data show CDR1 as SQVTM and CDR2 as ANQGSEA. V lost 2 bases and J lost 0, with 5 bases in between. The CDR3 runs to 13 residues. The CDR3 reads CSVETDSGNTIYF. Here the CDR3 DNA reads TGCAGCGTTGAAACAGACTCTGGAAACACCATATATTTT.